The present T cell receptor (beta chain) was sequenced within a study of CD4 T cells in relation to SARS-CoV-2 and coronaviruses. Study-level information: After around 10 days of antigen culture, PBMC TCR beta CDR3s were sequenced. Study results and limitations: No crossreactivity against non-spike viral proteins was tested here.

Comment on this clone: The target antigen is unknown.

Survey-level TCR-beta sequencing used DNA from CEF-cultured naive and memory CD4+ T cells. Only in-frame clones appear in the TCRdb table, and some are missing; sequencing was by immunoSEQ multiplex PCR. The sample carries some 40,000 clones, roughly 83% recorded once. V shed 2 bases and J shed 0 bases, with 3 bases lying between them. CDR1 and CDR2 (germline): SGHRS, YFSETQ. The CDR3 length is 14 residues. For less than eleven days, 85,000 to 100,000 sorted CD4+ cells grew with T cell-depleted PBMCs and CEF. This TCR was recovered from an adult with COVID-19. The sequenced sample was naive CD4+ T cells from PBMCs, cultured in vitro. The sample's subset: naive CD4+ T cells isolated by negative enrichment. The chain couples TRBV5-1 to TRBJ2-6; D uncertain. The CDR3 sequence is CASSFTSGANVLTF. The CDR3 nucleotides are TGCGCCAGCAGCTTTACCTCTGGGGCCAACGTCCTGACTTTC. The whole variable domain, remainder taken from reference TRBV5-1 and TRBJ2-6, is KAGVTQTPRYLIKTRGQQVTLSCSPISGHRSVSWYQQTPGQGLQFLFEYFSETQRNKGNFPGRFSGRQFSNSRSEMNVSTLELGDSALYLCASSFTSGANVLTFGAGSRLTVL.